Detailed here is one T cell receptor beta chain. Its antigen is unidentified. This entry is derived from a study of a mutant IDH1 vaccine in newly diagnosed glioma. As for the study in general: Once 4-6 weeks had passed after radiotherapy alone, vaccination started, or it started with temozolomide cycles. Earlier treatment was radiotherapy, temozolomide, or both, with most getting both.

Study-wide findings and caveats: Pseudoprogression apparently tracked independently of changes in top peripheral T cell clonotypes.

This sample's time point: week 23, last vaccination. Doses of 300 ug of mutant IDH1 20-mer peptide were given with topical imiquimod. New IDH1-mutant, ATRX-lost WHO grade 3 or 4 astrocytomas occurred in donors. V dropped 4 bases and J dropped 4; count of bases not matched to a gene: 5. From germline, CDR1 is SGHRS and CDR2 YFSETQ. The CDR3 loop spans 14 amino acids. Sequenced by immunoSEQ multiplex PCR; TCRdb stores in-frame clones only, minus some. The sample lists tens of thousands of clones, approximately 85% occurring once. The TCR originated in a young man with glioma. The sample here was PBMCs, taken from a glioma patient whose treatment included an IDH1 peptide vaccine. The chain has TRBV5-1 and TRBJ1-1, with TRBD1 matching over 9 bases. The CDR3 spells CASSMDRGGTEAFF. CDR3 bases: TGCGCCAGCAGCATGGACAGGGGTGGCACTGAAGCTTTCTTT.